Below are 6 T cell receptor beta chains sequenced from a single sample in a study of Tregs in tolerant kidney transplant recipients. The protocol was immunoSEQ multiplex PCR, while the TCRdb copy is restricted to in-frame clones and leaves out a portion. The profile shows 110,000 or so clones, roughly 89% of them singletons. Sequences were derived from CD4+ T cells from blood, sampled before the transplant. Every receptor here comes from a human donor who received a combined kidney and bone marrow transplant.

The V gene is TRBV7-2, the J gene TRBJ2-5, with TRBD1 identical over 8 bases. The V gene's germline CDR1 is SGHTA and CDR2 FQGNSA. J lost 4 bases, V lost 7 bases, and 11 bases had no gene match. The CDR3 consists of 15 residues. For the CDR3, the DNA is TGTGCCAGCACCCCCAGGGGGCAGGGGGTAGAGACCCAGTACTTC. Translated, it gives CASTPRGQGVETQYF. Supplemented by reference TRBV7-2 and TRBJ2-5, the full variable domain reads GAGVSQSPSNKVTEKGKDVELRCDPISGHTALYWYRQSLGQGLEFLIYFQGNSAPDKSGLPSDRFSAERTGGSVSTLTIQRTQQEDSAVYLCASTPRGQGVETQYFGPGTRLLVL.

The rearrangement links TRBV30 to TRBJ1-2; 10 bases align to TRBD1. Germline CDR1 is GTSNPN and CDR2 is SVGIG (reference sequence). V dropped 4 bases and J dropped 8; count of bases not matched to a gene: 7. The CDR3 is 13 amino acids. CDR3 DNA sequence: TGTGCCTGGATACCGGGACAGGGGTCGGGCTACACCTTC. As protein: CAWIPGQGSGYTF.

J is TRBJ1-3 and V is TRBV18; D is possibly TRBD1 (5 bases). This CDR3 is built from 17 residues. Trimming stripped 6 bases from V and 0 bases from J, with 18 bases between. Germline V CDR1 and CDR2: KGHSH, LQKENI. The CDR3 bases are TGTGCCAGCTCCCCGTCAAGGGGCCGACTCTCTGGAAACACCATATATTTT. Protein: CASSPSRGRLSGNTIYF.

V is TRBV7-2 and J is TRBJ2-3, with 7 bases lining up with TRBD2. The CDR3 contains 15 residues. The V segment lost 5 bases and the J segment 0 bases; nucleotides outside the gene matches: 5. Germline V gene lookup returns CDR1 SGHTA and CDR2 FQGNSA. CDR3 protein: CASSTGLVSTDTQYF. The CDR3 nucleotides read TGTGCCAGCAGCACAGGACTAGTGAGCACAGATACGCAGTATTTT.

The chain combines TRBV19 with TRBJ1-1, with 9 bases identical to TRBD1. Germline CDR1 reads LNHDA; CDR2 reads SQIVND (reference sequence). V was clipped by 5 bases and J by 11 bases; unmatched bases: 18. CDR3 length: 16 residues. The DNA of the CDR3 is TGTGCCAGTAGTGTTCCCGGGACAGGGTTCATCCTGGGGGCTTTCTTT. It translates to CASSVPGTGFILGAFF.

The chain employs TRBV15 and TRBJ2-1; 10 bases agree with TRBD1. This CDR3 is built from 21 residues. V trimming: 1 base; J trimming: 0 bases; junction bases outside the gene matches: 15. The germline V gene has CDR1 LNHNV and CDR2 YYDKDF (reference sequence). The CDR3 loop reads CATSRGPGTGVLRSSYNEQFF. The CDR3 region has the DNA TGTGCCACCAGCAGAGGGCCCGGGACAGGGGTCCTACGTAGCTCCTACAATGAGCAGTTCTTC.